A selection of T cell receptor beta chains follows, all from one sample in a study of OX40 agonist ivuxolimab in advanced cancers. Method: immunoSEQ multiplex PCR; TCRdb's copy keeps in-frame clones and lacks some. Seen here are 55,000 to 65,000 clones, about nine tenths observed once, and the top ten hold roughly 1.8%. Sequencing used CD4+ or CD8+ T cells sorted from blood, obtained in a trial of the OX40 agonist ivuxolimab. The source of these receptors is an adult with an advanced solid tumor such as melanoma, head and neck, liver or kidney cancer. Both conserved end residues are part of each CDR3. A D gene is named only where the DNA matches it firmly. Some rows have no size entry. The others give once, few or many, or a class for an expanded clone.

>-|TRBV28|TRBJ2-7|-
TGTGCCAGCAGTCCCCGTGGGCTAGCGAACCACGAGCAGTACTTC
CASSPRGLANHEQYF
>-|TRBV27|TRBJ2-2|-
TGTGCCAGCAGGGGGATAAGAGCGGCGAACACCGGGGAGCTGTTTTTT
CASRGIRAANTGELFF
>-|TRBV7-9|TRBJ1-1|-
TGTGCCAGCAGCCCTCCCAGGGTGAGCACTGAAGCTTTCTTT
CASSPPRVSTEAFF
>-|TRBV18|TRBJ2-1|TRBD1
TGTGCCAGCTCACCACGGACAGGGGAGTACAATGAGCAGTTCTTC
CASSPRTGEYNEQFF
>-|TRBV28|TRBJ1-4|TRBD1
TGTGCCAGCAGTATCCGACAGGGGCGAAATAATGAAAAACTGTTTTTT
CASSIRQGRNNEKLFF
>-|TRBV5-6|TRBJ1-1|-
TGTGCCAGCAGCTTTCCCTCTGGTCCTGAAGCTTTCTTT
CASSFPSGPEAFF
>-|TRBV5-6|TRBJ2-1|TRBD1
TGTGCCAGCAGCCTCATGGGGAGACAGGGCAGCTACAATGAGCAGTTCTTC
CASSLMGRQGSYNEQFF
>-|TRBV5-1|TRBJ1-3|-
TGCGCCAGCCGGGTGGGGAATACTGGAAACACCATATATTTT
CASRVGNTGNTIYF
>-|TRBV10-1|TRBJ2-7|TRBD2
TGCGCCAGCAGGCCTCGCGGGGAGGCCCTAGCGGGACAATACGAGCAGTACTTC
CASRPRGEALAGQYEQYF
>few|TRBV2|TRBJ1-6|-
TGTGCCAGCAGCCCGAGACTGAGTAATTCACCCCTCCACTTT
CASSPRLSNSPLHF
>once|TRBV27|TRBJ2-2|-
TGTGCCAGCAGTTCGCATGGAACCGGGGAGCTGTTTTTT
CASSSHGTGELFF
>once|TRBV28|TRBJ1-5|-
TGTGCCAGCAGACTGGGAGGGGGGGTGGCTCAGCCCCAGCATTTT
CASRLGGGVAQPQHF
>-|TRBV6-1|TRBJ2-7|TRBD2
TGTGCCGCCCGGAGGACTAGCGGTTCCTACGAGCAGTACTTC
CAARRTSGSYEQYF
>-|TRBV2|TRBJ1-1|-
TGTGCCACTGAGGGGGGATTGAACACTGAAGCTTTCTTT
CATEGGLNTEAFF
>-|TRBV30|TRBJ2-5|-
TGTGCCTGGAAAGGTCAAGAGACCCAGTACTTC
CAWKGQETQYF
>-|TRBV7-2|TRBJ2-3|TRBD2
TGTGCCAGCAGCATAGGAGGATTCCTAGCGGGACCAGATACGCAGTATTTT
CASSIGGFLAGPDTQYF